A single sample gave rise to the 10 T cell receptor beta chains below, sequenced in a study of vaccination effects on CD4 cells after COVID-19. Libraries were prepared by immunoSEQ multiplex PCR; TCRdb keeps only in-frame clonotypes and omits some of them. Of more than 9,000 clones in the sample, less than 75% were seen once. No antigen is known for these receptors. Sequencing followed a ViraFEST assay step that expanded antigen-specific CD4+ T cells with viral peptide pools. Isolation of CD4+ T cells took place after about nine days of culture. The participants, recipients of two vaccine doses, got either BNT162b2 or mRNA-1273. The starting material was CD4+ T cells from PBMCs cultured with SARS-CoV-2 spike peptides, obtained after COVID-19 vaccination. The source is a human donor who received a COVID-19 vaccine.

The V and J genes are TRBV6-6 and TRBJ2-5, with TRBD2 identical over 11 bases. The trim removed 6 bases at V and 5 bases at J, leaving 11 bases unmatched. The CDR3 runs to 16 residues. From germline, CDR1 is MNHNY and CDR2 SVGAGI (reference sequence). The DNA for the CDR3 is TGTGCCAGCAGGCCCGAGCTACTAGCGGGAGAGGAGACCCAGTACTTC. Amino acid sequence: CASRPELLAGEETQYF.

The chain carries TRBV3-1 (or the pseudogene TRBV3-2) and TRBJ2-1; TRBD2 matches 9 bases. The CDR3 loop spans 12 amino acids. V lost 6 bases to trimming and J lost 6 bases; unmatched junction nucleotides: 0. Germline assignment: CDR1 LGHDT and CDR2 YNNKEL (reference sequence). CDR3 bases: TGTGCCAGCAGGCGGGGGGGCAATGAGCAGTTCTTC. Translating gives CASRRGGNEQFF.

The rearrangement uses TRBV11-2 and TRBJ2-1; a possible D gene is TRBD1 (6 bases). The V end lost 0 bases, the J end lost 1 base, and 7 bases lay between the germline ends. CDR3 size: 15 residues. Germline V gives CDR1 SGHAT, CDR2 FQNNGV. CDR3 in amino acids: CASSLEGGSYNEQFF. The CDR3 DNA reads as TGTGCCAGCAGCTTAGAAGGGGGATCCTACAATGAGCAGTTCTTC.

The chain couples TRBV14 to TRBJ2-7, with no clear D. Trimming pared 4 bases from V and 2 bases from J, leaving 3 bases between. The CDR3 is made up of 11 amino acids. Looked up from germline, CDR1 is SGHDN and CDR2 is FVKESK. In DNA, the CDR3 is TGTGCCAGCAGCCGCGCCTACGAGCAGTACTTC. It is translated as CASSRAYEQYF.

This clone occurred once. The rearrangement joins TRBV29-1 to TRBJ1-2; no reliable D call. CDR1 SQVTM and CDR2 ANQGSEA come from the germline V gene. V lost 3 bases and J lost 5, with 22 bases in between. There are 16 residues in the CDR3. As DNA, the CDR3 is TGCAGCGTTGAGCCTTACGGACGCCAGAGGAGGTATGGCTACACCTTC. Its protein is CSVEPYGRQRRYGYTF.

The genes are TRBV10-3 and TRBJ2-3; 8 bases map to TRBD2. The CDR3 totals 15 residues. CDR1 and CDR2 from the germline V gene are ENHRY and SYGVKD. Trimming cost V 8 bases and J 7 bases; bases outside gene matches: 14. This chain's CDR3 is CAIDAGTSVKNTQYF. The CDR3 DNA sequence: TGTGCCATCGACGCCGGGACTAGTGTCAAAAATACGCAGTATTTT.

This clone was observed a few times. The chain couples TRBV3-1 (or the pseudogene TRBV3-2) to TRBJ1-1; TRBD1 matches at 9 bases. V gave up 1 base and J gave up 7 bases; unmatched junction bases: 7. CDR1 and CDR2 from the germline V gene are LGHDT and YNNKEL (reference sequence). This CDR3 spans 15 amino acids. The CDR3 DNA reads TGTGCCAGCAGCCAAGGTAACACAGGGGGCAGTGAAGCTTTCTTT. It codes for CASSQGNTGGSEAFF.

The chain recombines TRBV5-1 with TRBJ2-1; tentatively, D is TRBD2 (5 bases). The ends were cut back, 6 bases at V and 10 bases at J, with 14 bases in the middle. The germline V gene has CDR1 SGHRS and CDR2 YFSETQ. This CDR3 contains 12 residues. CDR3 region: CASISEAEEQFF. For the CDR3, the DNA is TGCGCCAGCATTTCGGAGGCTGAGGAGCAGTTCTTC.

The chain couples TRBV6-2 or TRBV6-3 to TRBJ2-4; D may match TRBD1 or TRBD2 (6 bases each). The CDR3 runs to 15 residues. V was shortened by 6 bases and J by 2 bases, with 14 bases between the two germline ends. CDR1 and CDR2 from the germline V gene are MNHEY and SVGEGT. CDR3 DNA sequence: TGTGCCAGCAGCAAAGAAGGGGGGACCAAAAACATTCAGTACTTC. Its translation: CASSKEGGTKNIQYF.

The CDR3 DNA follows: TGTGCCAGCAGTGGACAGGCCGAGGGAAACACCATATATTTT. Its translation: CASSGQAEGNTIYF. This chain joins TRBV2 and TRBJ1-3; a possible D gene is TRBD1 (6 bases). Germline values: CDR1 SNHLY, CDR2 FYNNEI. The CDR3 consists of 14 residues. V was trimmed by 4 bases and J by 4 bases, leaving 11 bases between them.